These T cell receptor beta chains were read from a single sample in a study of technical replicates of blood from a handful of donors. The assay was immunoSEQ multiplex PCR, and TCRdb's table has in-frame clones only and misses some. This sample has 9,500 to 15,000 clones, with 85% to 95% found just once. The sequenced sample consisted of PBMCs. These receptors originate from a human donor in good health. Both conserved end residues are part of each CDR3. The order of the fields is V gene, D gene, clone size, J gene, CDR3 protein, CDR3 DNA. A D gene is named only where the DNA matches it firmly. A clone size is listed for some rows: how often the clone was seen (once, few, many), or a class if it is expanded.

v_gene: TRBV15
d_gene: .
abundance: once
j_gene: TRBJ1-4
CDR3aa: CATRGLQGPENEKLFF
CDR3nt: TGTGCCACCAGGGGCCTGCAGGGCCCGGAAAACGAAAAACTGTTTTTT

v_gene: TRBV5-8
d_gene: .
abundance: .
j_gene: TRBJ2-1
CDR3aa: CASSPVTQGGEQFF
CDR3nt: TGTGCCAGCAGCCCCGTGACTCAGGGTGGTGAGCAGTTCTTC

v_gene: TRBV7-2
d_gene: TRBD2
abundance: .
j_gene: TRBJ2-1
CDR3aa: CASSNSGTSGTREQFF
CDR3nt: TGTGCCAGCAGCAATTCCGGGACTAGCGGGACAAGGGAGCAGTTCTTC

v_gene: TRBV7-2
d_gene: TRBD2
abundance: .
j_gene: TRBJ2-2
CDR3aa: CASSLAIERRLAGVNTGELFF
CDR3nt: TGTGCCAGCAGCTTAGCCATCGAGCGACGACTAGCGGGAGTCAACACCGGGGAGCTGTTTTTT

v_gene: TRBV18
d_gene: TRBD2
abundance: .
j_gene: TRBJ2-1
CDR3aa: CASSPPGGNEQFF
CDR3nt: TGTGCCAGCTCACCACCGGGGGGGAATGAGCAGTTCTTC

v_gene: TRBV28
d_gene: TRBD1
abundance: .
j_gene: TRBJ1-3
CDR3aa: CASSFDRGNSGNTIYF
CDR3nt: TGTGCCAGCAGTTTCGACAGGGGTAACTCTGGAAACACCATATATTTT

v_gene: TRBV19
d_gene: .
abundance: .
j_gene: TRBJ1-1
CDR3aa: CASSRTAGDTEAFF
CDR3nt: TGTGCCAGTAGTAGGACAGCGGGGGACACTGAAGCTTTCTTT

v_gene: TRBV12-5
d_gene: TRBD1
abundance: .
j_gene: TRBJ1-2
CDR3aa: CASGLGRGYGYTF
CDR3nt: TGTGCTAGTGGTTTGGGCAGGGGGTATGGCTACACCTTC

v_gene: TRBV9
d_gene: TRBD1
abundance: once
j_gene: TRBJ2-1
CDR3aa: CASSSVGTGPNNEQFF
CDR3nt: TGTGCCAGCAGCTCTGTGGGGACAGGGCCCAACAATGAGCAGTTCTTC

v_gene: TRBV28
d_gene: .
abundance: .
j_gene: TRBJ2-3
CDR3aa: CASSLGNTDTQYF
CDR3nt: TGTGCCAGCAGTTTGGGCAACACAGATACGCAGTATTTT

v_gene: TRBV4-1
d_gene: .
abundance: .
j_gene: TRBJ1-2
CDR3aa: CASSQDGGGQRYGYTF
CDR3nt: TGCGCCAGCAGCCAAGACGGCGGGGGGCAGAGGTATGGCTACACCTTC

v_gene: TRBV15
d_gene: TRBD1
abundance: .
j_gene: TRBJ1-2
CDR3aa: CATSPRQGNYGYTF
CDR3nt: TGTGCCACCAGCCCGCGACAGGGTAACTATGGCTACACCTTC

v_gene: TRBV6-6
d_gene: .
abundance: .
j_gene: TRBJ1-2
CDR3aa: CASSYGQGRNYGYTF
CDR3nt: TGTGCCAGCAGTTACGGGCAGGGGCGTAACTATGGCTACACCTTC

v_gene: TRBV29-1
d_gene: TRBD1
abundance: .
j_gene: TRBJ2-3
CDR3aa: CSAGTGDGTDTQYF
CDR3nt: TGCAGCGCCGGGACAGGGGACGGCACAGATACGCAGTATTTT

v_gene: TRBV29-1
d_gene: .
abundance: .
j_gene: TRBJ1-1
CDR3aa: CSVWGFGGANTEAFF
CDR3nt: TGCAGCGTTTGGGGTTTCGGGGGGGCTAACACTGAAGCTTTCTTT

v_gene: TRBV28
d_gene: .
abundance: .
j_gene: TRBJ1-1
CDR3aa: CASTLGLRATEAFF
CDR3nt: TGTGCCAGCACCCTCGGACTGCGTGCCACTGAAGCTTTCTTT

v_gene: TRBV6-1
d_gene: TRBD1
abundance: .
j_gene: TRBJ2-7
CDR3aa: CASRRPGQGVHEQYF
CDR3nt: TGTGCCAGCAGGAGACCGGGACAGGGAGTACACGAGCAGTACTTC